These 14 T cell receptor beta chains were all obtained from the same sample, sequenced in a study of CD8 T cells in Susac syndrome. RNA, at about 0.45 to 1 ug, was reverse transcribed with random hexamers. TCRdb reprocessed the immunoSEQ multiplex PCR reads via MiXCR and lists one record per CDR3 protein. The table records 350,000 to 550,000 distinct CDR3 sequences, more than 80% of them present only once. The sequencing input was CD8+ T cells from PBMCs. These receptors originate from a human donor with multiple sclerosis.

In this sample, this clonotype turned up once. The chain combines TRBV10-2 with TRBJ2-7; perhaps D is TRBD1 or TRBD2 (7 bases each). The ends were cut back, 8 bases at V and 3 bases at J, with 17 bases in the middle. Germline V gene lookup returns CDR1 WSHSY and CDR2 SAAADI. This CDR3 comprises 14 residues. DNA of the CDR3: TGCGCCAGCTCAGGGGGGGGGAAGATCTACGAGCAGTACTTC. Translating it yields CASSGGGKIYEQYF.

The chain joins TRBV4-1 to TRBJ2-7; D may be TRBD1 (6 bases). CDR1 and CDR2 (germline): MGHRA, YSYEKL. Trimming took off 6 bases at V and 2 bases at J, with 14 bases between the two ends. The CDR3 runs 14 residues. CDR3 nucleotides: TGCGCCAGCAGTCAAATTGGACAGCCCTACGAGCAGTACTTC. This codes for CASSQIGQPYEQYF.

The V and J genes are TRBV3-1 and TRBJ2-3; D gene uncertain. The CDR3 totals 16 residues. Germline lookup yields CDR1 LGHDT and CDR2 YNNKEL (reference sequence). V dropped 0 bases and J dropped 0 bases, with 10 bases sitting between them. CDR3 nucleotides: TGTGCCAGCAGCCAAGATTGGGAACGGAGCACAGATACGCAGTATTTT. It codes for CASSQDWERSTDTQYF.

This chain uses TRBV11-2 with TRBJ2-1; the match to TRBD1 covers 8 bases. The CDR3 contains 17 residues. J was trimmed by 4 bases and V by 1 base; bases with no gene match: 9. Looked up from germline, CDR1 is SGHAT and CDR2 is FQNNGV. CDR3 sequence (DNA): TGTGCCAGCAGCTTAGTCCTCCAAGACAGGGGATACAATGAGCAGTTCTTC. This codes for CASSLVLQDRGYNEQFF.

V is TRBV10-3 and J is TRBJ2-7; D may be TRBD1 (5 bases). This CDR3 spans 14 amino acids. Trimming took 3 bases from V and 4 from J, leaving 13 bases between them. Germline CDR1 is ENHRY and CDR2 is SYGVKD. CDR3 sequence (DNA): TGTGCCATCAGTGACGGTGACAGACCTTACGAGCAGTACTTC. Translated: CAISDGDRPYEQYF.

This rearrangement joins TRBV7-9 to TRBJ2-2, with TRBD1 matching 11 bases. CDR3 length: 16 residues. V gave up 6 bases and J gave up 7 bases; unmatched junction bases: 10. Germline-derived CDR1 and CDR2 are SEHNR and FQNEAQ (reference sequence). In DNA form, the CDR3 reads TGTGCCAGCAGACACTCCGGGACAGGGGGGTTCGGGGAGCTGTTTTTT. Its translation is CASRHSGTGGFGELFF.

V is TRBV27 and J is TRBJ1-1; D call uncertain. There are 13 residues in the CDR3. CDR1 and CDR2 (germline): MNHEY, SMNVEV (reference sequence). The germline V and J ends were trimmed by 10 bases and 1 base, with 13 bases remaining between them. CDR3 nucleotides: TGTGCCACTAGGGTTACCTCGAACACTGAAGCTTTCTTT. This codes for CATRVTSNTEAFF.

J is TRBJ1-2 and V is TRBV28, with 10 bases lining up with TRBD1. The CDR3 sequence is 16 residues long. CDR1 is MDHEN and CDR2 is SYDVKM in the germline V gene. V shed 4 bases, J shed 3 bases, and the junction held 8 bases outside the gene matches. The CDR3 nucleotides read TGTGCCAGCAGTTGGACCCGGGACAGGGGCGACTATGGCTACACCTTC. It translates to CASSWTRDRGDYGYTF.

The J gene is TRBJ1-2, the V gene TRBV2, with D maybe TRBD1 (6 bases). The V gene lost 3 bases and the J gene lost 10 bases, with 9 bases spanning the gap. The germline gives CDR1 SNHLY, CDR2 FYNNEI. This CDR3 comprises 11 residues. Here the CDR3 reads CASSELGAYTF. The CDR3, as DNA: TGTGCCAGCAGTGAGTTGGGGGCCTACACCTTC.

The rearrangement links TRBV20-1 to TRBJ1-1, with D unclear. Between the trimmed V and J ends, which lost 1 base and 10 bases, there was a span of 7 bases. The CDR3 runs to 10 residues. CDR1 and CDR2 from the germline V gene are DFQATT and SNEGSKA (reference sequence). The CDR3 loop is CSARGSPAFF. The DNA for the CDR3 is TGCAGTGCTAGAGGGTCCCCAGCTTTCTTT.

This sequence joins TRBV4-1 and TRBJ1-1; D ambiguous. The germline CDR1 and CDR2 sequences are MGHRA and YSYEKL. Trimming cost V 4 bases and J 1 base, with 13 bases left between them. CDR3 length equals 15 residues. In nucleotides, the CDR3 is TGCGCCAGCAGCCTAAAGTGGGGATCGAACACTGAAGCTTTCTTT. It codes for CASSLKWGSNTEAFF.

The chain couples TRBV25-1 to TRBJ2-3; possible D gene TRBD2, 5 bases. The CDR3 sequence is 16 residues long. V was shortened by 3 bases and J by 1 base, with 14 bases between the two germline ends. Germline loops: CDR1 MGHDK, CDR2 SYGVNS. CDR3 amino acids: CASSEPYSGGTDTQYF. For the CDR3, the DNA is TGTGCCAGCAGTGAGCCCTACAGCGGCGGCACAGATACGCAGTATTTT.

The chain carries TRBV10-1 and TRBJ1-1; D is ambiguous. V dropped 4 bases and J dropped 5 bases, with 11 bases sitting between them. Per the germline V gene, CDR1 is WNHNN and CDR2 is SYGVQD (reference sequence). This CDR3 spans 13 amino acids. In DNA, the CDR3 is TGCGCCAGCAGTGTGGGTCAAGGGACTGAAGCTTTCTTT. It is translated as CASSVGQGTEAFF.

This clonotype was observed a handful of times. The chain is built from TRBV27 and TRBJ2-3; D is uncertain. V shed 6 bases and J shed 2 bases, with 6 bases lying between them. Germline CDR1 is MNHEY and CDR2 is SMNVEV (reference sequence). CDR3 size: 12 residues. CDR3: CASSPPTDTQYF. The CDR3 DNA reads TGTGCCAGCAGCCCCCCCACAGATACGCAGTATTTT.